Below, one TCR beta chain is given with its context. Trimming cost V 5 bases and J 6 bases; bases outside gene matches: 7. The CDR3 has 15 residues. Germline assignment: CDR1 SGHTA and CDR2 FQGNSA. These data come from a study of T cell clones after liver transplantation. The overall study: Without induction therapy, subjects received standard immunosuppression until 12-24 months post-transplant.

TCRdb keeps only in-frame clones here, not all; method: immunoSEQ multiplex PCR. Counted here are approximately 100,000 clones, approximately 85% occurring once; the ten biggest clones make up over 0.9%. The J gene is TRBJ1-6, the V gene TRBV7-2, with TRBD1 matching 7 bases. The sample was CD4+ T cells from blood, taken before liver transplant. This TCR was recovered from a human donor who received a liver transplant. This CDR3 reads CASSEEGAVNSPLHF. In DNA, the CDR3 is TGTGCCAGCAGCGAGGAGGGGGCGGTTAATTCACCCCTCCACTTT.